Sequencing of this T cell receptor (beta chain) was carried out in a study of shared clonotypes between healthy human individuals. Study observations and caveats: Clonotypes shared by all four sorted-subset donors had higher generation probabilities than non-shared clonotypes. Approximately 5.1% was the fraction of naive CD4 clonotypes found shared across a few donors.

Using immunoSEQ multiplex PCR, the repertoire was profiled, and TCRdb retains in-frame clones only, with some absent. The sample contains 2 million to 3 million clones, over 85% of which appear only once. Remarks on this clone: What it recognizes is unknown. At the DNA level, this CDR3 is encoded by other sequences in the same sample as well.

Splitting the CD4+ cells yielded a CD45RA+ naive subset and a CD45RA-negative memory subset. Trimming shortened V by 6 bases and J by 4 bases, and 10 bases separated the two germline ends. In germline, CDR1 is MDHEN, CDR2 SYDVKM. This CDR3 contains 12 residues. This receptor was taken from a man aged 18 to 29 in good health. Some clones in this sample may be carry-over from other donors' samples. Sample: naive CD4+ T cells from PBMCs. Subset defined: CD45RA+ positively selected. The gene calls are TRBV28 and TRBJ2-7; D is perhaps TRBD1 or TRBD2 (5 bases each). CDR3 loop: CASSRGRYEQYF. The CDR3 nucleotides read TGTGCCAGCAGCCGGGGCAGGTACGAGCAGTACTTC.